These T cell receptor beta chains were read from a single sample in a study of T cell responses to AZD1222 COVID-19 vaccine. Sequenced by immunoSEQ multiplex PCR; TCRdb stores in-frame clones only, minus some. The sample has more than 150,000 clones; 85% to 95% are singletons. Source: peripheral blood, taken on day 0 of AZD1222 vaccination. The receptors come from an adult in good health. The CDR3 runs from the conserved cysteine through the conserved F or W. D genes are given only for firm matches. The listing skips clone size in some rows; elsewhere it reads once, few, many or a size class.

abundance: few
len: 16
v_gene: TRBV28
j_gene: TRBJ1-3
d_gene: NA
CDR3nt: TGTGCCAGCACCCCCCCAGGGCCCCTAGGAGGAAACACCATATATTTT
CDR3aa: CASTPPGPLGGNTIYF

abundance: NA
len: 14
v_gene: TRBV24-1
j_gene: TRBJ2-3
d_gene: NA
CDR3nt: TGTGCCACCAGTACAGGGCGGGAGCCAGATACGCAGTATTTT
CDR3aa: CATSTGREPDTQYF

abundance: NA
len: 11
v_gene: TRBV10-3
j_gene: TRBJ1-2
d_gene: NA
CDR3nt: TGTGCCATCAGTGAGAAGGGTAGCTACACCTTC
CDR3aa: CAISEKGSYTF

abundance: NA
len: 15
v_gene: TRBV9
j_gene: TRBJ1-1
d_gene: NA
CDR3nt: TGTGCCAGCAGCGTAGAGGGACACCAGAACACTGAAGCTTTCTTT
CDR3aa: CASSVEGHQNTEAFF

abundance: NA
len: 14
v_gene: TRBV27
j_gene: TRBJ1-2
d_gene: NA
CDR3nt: TGTGCCAGCAGCCCCCTTGACCAGAACTATGGCTACACCTTC
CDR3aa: CASSPLDQNYGYTF

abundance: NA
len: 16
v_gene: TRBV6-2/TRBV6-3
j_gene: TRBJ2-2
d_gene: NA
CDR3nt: TGTGCCAGCACCCCGGCGACAGGTGGTTACACCGGGGAGCTGTTTTTT
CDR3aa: CASTPATGGYTGELFF

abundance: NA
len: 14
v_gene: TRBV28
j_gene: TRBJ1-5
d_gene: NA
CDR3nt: TGTGCCAGCAGTTTACAGGGTCCAAGTCAGCCCCAGCATTTT
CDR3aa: CASSLQGPSQPQHF

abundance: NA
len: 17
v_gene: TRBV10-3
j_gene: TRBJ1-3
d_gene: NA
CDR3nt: TGTGCCATCAGGGGGACCGTAGGCCAGTTCTCTGGAAACACCATATATTTT
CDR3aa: CAIRGTVGQFSGNTIYF

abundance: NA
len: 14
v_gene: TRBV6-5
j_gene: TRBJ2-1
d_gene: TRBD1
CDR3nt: TGTGCCAGCCTACAGGGGGCATCCTACAATGAGCAGTTCTTC
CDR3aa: CASLQGASYNEQFF

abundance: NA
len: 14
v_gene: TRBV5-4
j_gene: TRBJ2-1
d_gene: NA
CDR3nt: TGTGCCAGCAGCCCAGAGCCGGGTGACAATGAGCAGTTCTTC
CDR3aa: CASSPEPGDNEQFF

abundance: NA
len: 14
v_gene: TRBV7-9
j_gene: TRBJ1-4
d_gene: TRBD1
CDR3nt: TGTGCCAGCAGCGATACCGACAGGGGTGAAAAACTGTTTTTT
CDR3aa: CASSDTDRGEKLFF

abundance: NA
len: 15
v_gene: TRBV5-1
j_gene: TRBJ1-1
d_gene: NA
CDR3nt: TGCGCCAGCAGCTCAGAGCCTCGGGGTATCACTGAAGCTTTCTTT
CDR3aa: CASSSEPRGITEAFF

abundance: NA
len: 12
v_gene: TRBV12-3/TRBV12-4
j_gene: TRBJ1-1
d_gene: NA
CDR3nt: TGTGCCAGCAGTCGGGGGGGCACTGAAGCTTTCTTT
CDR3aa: CASSRGGTEAFF

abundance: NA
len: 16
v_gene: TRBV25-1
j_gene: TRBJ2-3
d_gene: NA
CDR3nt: TGTGCCAGCAGTCACCCTGGACAGCCTGCGGCAGATACGCAGTATTTT
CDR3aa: CASSHPGQPAADTQYF

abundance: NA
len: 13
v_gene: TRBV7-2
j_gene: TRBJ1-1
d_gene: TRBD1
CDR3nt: TGTGCCATCGTGGGACAGTCGAACACTGAAGCTTTCTTT
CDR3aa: CAIVGQSNTEAFF

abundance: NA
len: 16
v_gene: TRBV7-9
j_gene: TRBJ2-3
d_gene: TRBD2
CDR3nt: TGTGCCAGCAGCTCCCGACTAGCGGGAGTAGGGGTTGCGCAGTATTTT
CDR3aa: CASSSRLAGVGVAQYF

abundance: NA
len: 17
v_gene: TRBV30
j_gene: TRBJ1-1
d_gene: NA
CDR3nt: TGTGCCTGGAGTGTACCCCTTGTTGCGGGTCCACGCACTGAAGCTTTCTTT
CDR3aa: CAWSVPLVAGPRTEAFF

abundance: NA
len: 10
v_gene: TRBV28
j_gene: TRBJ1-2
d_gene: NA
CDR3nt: TGTGCCACTTTATACGACGGCTACACCTTC
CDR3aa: CATLYDGYTF

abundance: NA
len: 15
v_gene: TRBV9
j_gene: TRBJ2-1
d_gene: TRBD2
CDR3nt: TGTGCCAGCAGCCTTAGCGGGTTGGGGTGGAATGAGCAGTTCTTC
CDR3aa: CASSLSGLGWNEQFF

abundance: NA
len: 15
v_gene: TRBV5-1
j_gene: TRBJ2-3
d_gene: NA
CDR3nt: TGCGCCAGCAGCTTGCCCCGGGGCAGCACAGATACGCAGTATTTT
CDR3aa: CASSLPRGSTDTQYF

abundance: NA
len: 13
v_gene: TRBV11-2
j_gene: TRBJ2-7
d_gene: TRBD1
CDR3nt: TGTGCCAGCAGCTGGCCAGGGGGCGACGAGCAGTACTTC
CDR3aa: CASSWPGGDEQYF

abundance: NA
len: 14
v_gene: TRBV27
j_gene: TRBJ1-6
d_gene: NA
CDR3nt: TGTGCCAGCAGTTTAGGAAGGGTTAATTCACCCCTCCACTTT
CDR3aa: CASSLGRVNSPLHF

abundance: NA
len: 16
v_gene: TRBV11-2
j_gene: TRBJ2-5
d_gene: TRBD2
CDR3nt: TGTGCCAGCAGCCCGCACAGACTAGCGGAACAAGAGACCCAGTACTTC
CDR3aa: CASSPHRLAEQETQYF

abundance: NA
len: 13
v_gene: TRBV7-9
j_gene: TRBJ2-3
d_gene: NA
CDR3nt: TGTGCCAGCAGCTTAGCGCTAGCAGATACGCAGTATTTT
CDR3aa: CASSLALADTQYF

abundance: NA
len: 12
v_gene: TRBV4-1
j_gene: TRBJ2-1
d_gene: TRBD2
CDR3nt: TGCGCCAGCAGCTACCCAGCGGGACAGCAGTTCTTC
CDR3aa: CASSYPAGQQFF

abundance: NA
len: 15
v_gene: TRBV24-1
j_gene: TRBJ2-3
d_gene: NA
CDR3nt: TGTGCCACCAGTGATTTGGGGGATAGCACAGATACGCAGTATTTT
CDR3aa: CATSDLGDSTDTQYF

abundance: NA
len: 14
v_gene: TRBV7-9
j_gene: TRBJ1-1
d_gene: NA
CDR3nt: TGTGCCAGCAGCTTAGGGGTGGTGGGCACTGAAGCTTTCTTT
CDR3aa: CASSLGVVGTEAFF

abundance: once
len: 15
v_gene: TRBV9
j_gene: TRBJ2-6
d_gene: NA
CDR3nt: TGTGCCAGCAGCCCAGGGGCCTCTGGGGCCAACGTCCTGACTTTC
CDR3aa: CASSPGASGANVLTF

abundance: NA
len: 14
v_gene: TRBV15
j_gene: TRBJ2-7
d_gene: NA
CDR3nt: TGTGCCACCAGCAGATTACAGGCTCCCTACGAGCAGTACTTC
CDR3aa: CATSRLQAPYEQYF

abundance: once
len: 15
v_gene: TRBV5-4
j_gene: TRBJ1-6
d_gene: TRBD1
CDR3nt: TGTGCCAGCAGCCCGGGACAGGGTCAAAATTCACCCCTCCACTTT
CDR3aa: CASSPGQGQNSPLHF

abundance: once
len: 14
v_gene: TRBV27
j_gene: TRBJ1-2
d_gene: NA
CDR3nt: TGTGCCAGCAGACCGACCGGGACTTTCTATGGCTACACCTTC
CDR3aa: CASRPTGTFYGYTF

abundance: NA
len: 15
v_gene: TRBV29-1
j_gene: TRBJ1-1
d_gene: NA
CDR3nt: TGCAGCCTAGAACCCTCCACCACAGGGAACACTGAAGCTTTCTTT
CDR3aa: CSLEPSTTGNTEAFF

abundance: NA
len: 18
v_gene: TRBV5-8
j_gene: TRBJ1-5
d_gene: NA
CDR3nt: TGTGCCAGCAGCTTGGCGGATTGGGAGATTTCAGGGAATCAGCCCCAGCATTTT
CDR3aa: CASSLADWEISGNQPQHF

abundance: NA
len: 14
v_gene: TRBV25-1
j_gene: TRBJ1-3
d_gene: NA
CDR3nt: TGTGCCAGTACCCCGGGGCTCTCTGGAAACACCATATATTTT
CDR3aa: CASTPGLSGNTIYF

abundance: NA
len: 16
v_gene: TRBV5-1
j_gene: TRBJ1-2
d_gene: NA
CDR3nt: TGCGCCAGCAGCTTGGATGGACAGCTAACTAACTATGGCTACACCTTC
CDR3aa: CASSLDGQLTNYGYTF

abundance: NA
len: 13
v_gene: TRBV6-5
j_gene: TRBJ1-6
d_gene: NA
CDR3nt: TGTGCCAGCAGGACATCAGATAATTCACCCCTCCACTTT
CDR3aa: CASRTSDNSPLHF

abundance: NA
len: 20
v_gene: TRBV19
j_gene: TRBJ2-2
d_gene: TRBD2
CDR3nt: TGTGCCAGTAGTATAGGGGGAGGACTAGCGGGATTCGGAATAACCGGGGAGCTGTTTTTT
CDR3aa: CASSIGGGLAGFGITGELFF

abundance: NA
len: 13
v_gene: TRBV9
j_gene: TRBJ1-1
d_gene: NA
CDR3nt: TGTGCCAGCAGGGGGGGAGAGAACACTGAAGCTTTCTTT
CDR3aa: CASRGGENTEAFF

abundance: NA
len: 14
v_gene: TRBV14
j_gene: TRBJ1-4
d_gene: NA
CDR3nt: TGTGCCAGCAGCCAAGGACACAGGCCTGAAAAACTGTTTTTT
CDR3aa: CASSQGHRPEKLFF

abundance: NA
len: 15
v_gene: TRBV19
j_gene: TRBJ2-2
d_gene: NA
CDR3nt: TGTGCCAGTAGCCACCCGAGAGGGGGAGGTTCGGAGCTGTTTTTT
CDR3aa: CASSHPRGGGSELFF

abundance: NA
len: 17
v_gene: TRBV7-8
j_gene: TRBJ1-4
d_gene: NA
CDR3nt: TGTGCCAGCAGCTCGTTGACAGGCCTTGCAACTAATGAAAAACTGTTTTTT
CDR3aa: CASSSLTGLATNEKLFF